These 11 T cell receptor beta chains came from one sample sequenced in a study of blood T cell repertoires in COVID-19. Assay used: immunoSEQ multiplex PCR; TCRdb lists only in-frame clones, some missing. The sample has some 400,000 clones; over 75% are singletons. The sample consisted of PBMCs or T cells enriched from blood (not recorded which). Source of these receptors: a young man who had recovered from COVID-19.

The chain joins TRBV19 to TRBJ1-2, with D possibly being TRBD1 (6 bases). Germline assignment: CDR1 LNHDA and CDR2 SQIVND (reference sequence). The CDR3 extends over 15 amino acids. The ends were cut back, 5 bases at V and 2 bases at J, with 15 bases in the middle. The CDR3: CASSAYRVTNYGYTF. For the CDR3, the DNA is TGTGCCAGTAGTGCGTACAGGGTTACAAACTATGGCTACACCTTC.

Details on this clone: An end of the junction does not agree with germline; a read error may underlie this. This chain connects TRBV3-1 (or the pseudogene TRBV3-2) to TRBJ2-7; D is undetermined. CDR1 LGHDT and CDR2 YNNKEL come from the germline V gene (reference sequence). The CDR3 is 14 residues long. CDR3 protein: CASSQVNSWYAQYF. The CDR3 region has the DNA TGTGCCAGCAGCCAAGTAAACTCATGGTACGCGCAGTACTTC.

This chain joins TRBV19 and TRBJ2-3, with a tentative D call TRBD1 (6 bases). This CDR3 comprises 15 residues. V lost 7 bases and J lost 0, with 14 bases in between. The germline gives CDR1 LNHDA, CDR2 SQIVND (reference sequence). For the CDR3, the DNA is TGTGCCAGTACCAAGACAGGAATCAGCACAGATACGCAGTATTTT. Translated, it gives CASTKTGISTDTQYF.

The rearrangement joins TRBV7-6 to TRBJ2-1; maybe TRBD1 (6 bases). V was pared by 5 bases and J by 6 bases, with 8 bases between. Germline V lookup: CDR1 SGHVS, CDR2 FNYEAQ. The CDR3 spans 12 residues. CDR3 coding DNA: TGTGCCAGCAGCCGAGGGGGCAATGAGCAGTTCTTC. It yields the protein CASSRGGNEQFF.

This clone has only a few counts. This CDR3 reads CAISQAEGNTEAFF. The CDR3 DNA sequence: TGTGCCATCAGCCAAGCCGAGGGAAACACTGAAGCTTTCTTT. V and J are TRBV10-3 and TRBJ1-1; D is unclear. CDR1 and CDR2 from the germline V gene are ENHRY and SYGVKD. The CDR3 sequence is 14 residues long. V lost 6 bases and J 2 bases, leaving 13 bases between the germline ends.

The chain carries TRBV5-1 and TRBJ2-1; 11 nucleotides line up with TRBD1. Germline values: CDR1 SGHRS, CDR2 YFSETQ. The CDR3 spans 15 residues. V dropped 1 base and J dropped 7; count of bases not matched to a gene: 4. The CDR3 region has the DNA TGCGCCAGCAGCTTGTGGGGACAGGGGGGGAATGAGCAGTTCTTC. Its protein is CASSLWGQGGNEQFF.

The chain joins TRBV11-1 to TRBJ1-1; D unresolved. Germline values: CDR1 SGHAT, CDR2 FQDESV (reference sequence). This CDR3 contains 14 residues. Trimming left V 1 base short and J 4 bases short, with 10 bases between. CDR3 region: CASSLGQFGTEAFF. CDR3 nucleotide sequence: TGTGCCAGCAGCTTAGGACAATTCGGCACTGAAGCTTTCTTT.

CDR3 bases: TGTGCCAGCAGCTTAGTGTCGGGGGAGGACTATGGCTACACCTTC. This codes for CASSLVSGEDYGYTF. The chain is built from TRBV7-2 and TRBJ1-2, with D perhaps TRBD1 (5 bases). CDR1 and CDR2 (germline): SGHTA, FQGNSA. The CDR3 covers 15 residues. Trimming removed 1 base at V and 3 bases at J, with 12 bases between. The complete variable domain, with remaining parts taken from reference TRBV7-2 and TRBJ1-2, reads GAGVSQSPSNKVTEKGKDVELRCDPISGHTALYWYRQSLGQGLEFLIYFQGNSAPDKSGLPSDRFSAERTGGSVSTLTIQRTQQEDSAVYLCASSLVSGEDYGYTFGSGTRLTVV.

In this sample, this clone turned up once. This sequence joins TRBV5-5 and TRBJ2-5; 8 positions match TRBD1. CDR3 length: 17 residues. J lost 2 bases, V lost 0 bases, and 9 bases had no gene match. CDR1 is SGHKS and CDR2 is YYEKEE in the germline V gene (reference sequence). In DNA form, the CDR3 reads TGTGCCAGCAGCTTGGAGACCGGGACAGGACATCAAGAGACCCAGTACTTC. This encodes CASSLETGTGHQETQYF.

The chain couples TRBV5-1 to TRBJ1-1; D might be TRBD1 (5 bases). V gave up 4 bases and J gave up 4 bases, with 20 bases separating them. In germline, CDR1 is SGHRS, CDR2 YFSETQ. The CDR3 sequence is 16 residues long. Here the CDR3 reads CASSLGPRSYRTEAFF. For the CDR3, the DNA is TGCGCCAGCAGCCTGGGACCGAGGTCTTATCGCACTGAAGCTTTCTTT.

This chain connects TRBV7-2 to TRBJ2-4, with D maybe TRBD2 (6 bases). The germline V gene has CDR1 SGHTA and CDR2 FQGNSA. Trimming took off 0 bases at V and 11 bases at J, with 20 bases between the two ends. CDR3 length: 16 residues. The CDR3 protein is CASSLASGPEGKVQYF. For the CDR3, the DNA is TGTGCCAGCAGCTTAGCTAGCGGTCCTGAAGGGAAGGTTCAGTACTTC. The whole variable domain, remainder taken from reference TRBV7-2 and TRBJ2-4, is GAGVSQSPSNKVTEKGKDVELRCDPISGHTALYWYRQSLGQGLEFLIYFQGNSAPDKSGLPSDRFSAERTGGSVSTLTIQRTQQEDSAVYLCASSLASGPEGKVQYFGAGTRLSVL.